One and the same sample provided the 10 T cell receptor beta chains below, sequenced in a study of T-cell reconstitution after alpha-beta-depleted transplantation in children. The TCRbeta library was prepared with unique molecular identifiers. TCRdb reprocessed the PCR reads with MiXCR, giving one entry per CDR3 protein. The sample carries hundreds of thousands of distinct CDR3 sequences, approximately 16% recorded once. The specimen comprised PBMCs from the stem cell graft donor, sampled from the stem cell graft. All receptors come from a human donor who donated a stem cell graft to a child with acute lymphoblastic leukemia.

A few counts support this clonotype. The rearrangement joins TRBV20-1 to TRBJ2-7; D possibly corresponds to TRBD2 (6 bases). Germline loops: CDR1 DFQATT, CDR2 SNEGSKA (reference sequence). The CDR3 contains 11 residues. CDR3 in amino acids: CSTGTGYEQYF. DNA of the CDR3: TGCAGCACCGGGACTGGCTACGAGCAGTACTTC.

A word on this clonotype: Just one base apart from a much larger clone, this may be a read error. The chain carries TRBV5-1 and TRBJ1-1; possibly TRBD1 for D (6 bases). Per the germline V gene, CDR1 is SGHRS and CDR2 is YFSETQ. There are 12 residues in the CDR3. Trimming removed 0 bases from V and 7 bases from J, with 7 bases in between. The CDR3 region has the DNA TGCGCCAGCAGCTTGGAGGGGGTTGAAGCTTTCTTT. Translating it yields CASSLEGVEAFF. Variable domain in full (rest from reference TRBV5-1 and TRBJ1-1): KAGVTQTPRYLIKTRGQQVTLSCSPISGHRSVSWYQQTPGQGLQFLFEYFSETQRNKGNFPGRFSGRQFSNSRSEMNVSTLELGDSALYLCASSLEGVEAFFGQGTRLTVV.

This clonotype came up many times. The chain combines TRBV11-2 with TRBJ2-3; tentatively, D is TRBD1 (7 bases). V lost 0 bases and J 4 bases, leaving 20 bases between the germline ends. Per the germline V gene, CDR1 is SGHAT and CDR2 is FQNNGV. The CDR3 covers 18 residues. The CDR3, as DNA: TGTGCCAGCAGCTTAGATTGGAGGGCCGCACAGGGGTCAGATACGCAGTATTTT. Protein product: CASSLDWRAAQGSDTQYF.

This clonotype was counted between two and nine times. This CDR3 is CSVEERAGEADTQYF. In nucleotides, the CDR3 is TGCAGCGTTGAAGAAAGGGCGGGAGAGGCAGATACGCAGTATTTT. The chain carries TRBV29-1 and TRBJ2-3; 7 bases align to TRBD2. Germline V lookup: CDR1 SQVTM, CDR2 ANQGSEA. The V and J ends lost 0 bases and 4 bases, in that order; junction bases with no gene match: 7. The CDR3 has 15 amino acids.

This clonotype has more than one count but fewer than ten. The chain has TRBV5-1 and TRBJ1-1; D is ambiguous. The V end was cut by 4 bases, the J end by 3 bases, with 13 bases between. This CDR3 is 14 amino acids long. Germline V lookup: CDR1 SGHRS, CDR2 YFSETQ. The CDR3 loop is CASSLEPGYTEAFF. DNA of the CDR3: TGCGCCAGCAGCCTGGAACCAGGCTACACTGAAGCTTTCTTT.

This clonotype has a count of ten or more. A junction boundary mismatches the germline segment, possibly from a read error. The chain has TRBV5-1 and TRBJ2-3; weak D call: TRBD2 (6 bases). Germline-derived CDR1 and CDR2 are SGHRS and YFSETQ. The CDR3 length is 15 residues. The chain's CDR3 is CASSLSGTSTDTQYF. The CDR3 nucleotides are TGTGCCAGCAGTTTGTCGGGGACTAGCACAGATACGCAGTATTTT. Looking up the rest from reference TRBV5-1 and TRBJ2-3 gives the full variable domain: KAGVTQTPRYLIKTRGQQVTLSCSPISGHRSVSWYQQTPGQGLQFLFEYFSETQRNKGNFPGRFSGRQFSNSRSEMNVSTLELGDSALYLCASSLSGTSTDTQYFGPGTRLTVL.

J is TRBJ2-1 and V is TRBV9; 8 bases align to TRBD1. Germline CDR1 and CDR2: SGDLS and YYNGEE. The CDR3 sequence is 17 residues long. V gave up 2 bases and J gave up 2 bases; unmatched junction bases: 9. The CDR3 sequence is CASSVYGQGGPYNEQFF. The CDR3, as DNA: TGTGCCAGCAGCGTGTATGGACAGGGAGGCCCCTACAATGAGCAGTTCTTC.

This clonotype was counted only a few times. V is TRBV6-2 or TRBV6-3 and J is TRBJ2-1; 9 bases are a match to TRBD1. J lost 6 bases, V lost 2 bases, and 5 bases had no gene match. The germline V gene has CDR1 MNHEY and CDR2 SVGEGT. This CDR3 comprises 15 residues. The CDR3 is CASSYSGTGLNEQFF. DNA for the CDR3: TGTGCCAGCAGTTACAGCGGGACAGGGCTCAATGAGCAGTTCTTC.

Only a few counts were recorded for this clonotype. The chain carries TRBV3-1 and TRBJ2-7; a weak D match, TRBD1 (5 bases). The germline V gene encodes CDR1 LGHDT and CDR2 YNNKEL (reference sequence). V was shortened by 6 bases and J by 3 bases, with 9 bases between the two germline ends. This CDR3 comprises 12 residues. CDR3 in amino acids: CASSRGHYEQYF. The CDR3 DNA reads TGTGCCAGCAGTAGGGGCCACTACGAGCAGTACTTC.

The sample holds a few counts of this clonotype. This chain uses TRBV15 with TRBJ2-2; maybe TRBD1 (6 bases). This CDR3 is built from 16 residues. Germline CDR1 and CDR2: LNHNV and YYDKDF (reference sequence). V was pared by 8 bases and J by 1 base, with 17 bases between. Here the CDR3 DNA reads TGTGCCACCGGGGGCCTCGGGGCAGGGAACACCGGGGAGCTGTTTTTT. Protein sequence: CATGGLGAGNTGELFF.